The subject of this entry is one TCR beta chain. The data belong to a study of T cell changes during pregnancy in multiple sclerosis. Sequencing used immunoSEQ multiplex PCR; TCRdb keeps in-frame clones, though not all of them. This sample carries about 69,000 clones, approximately 91% of them seen once, and the ten largest clones take more than 1.3%. The length of the CDR3 is 14 residues. Looked up from germline, CDR1 is KGHSH and CDR2 is LQKENI. V shed 2 bases, J shed 5 bases, and the junction held 4 bases outside the gene matches. J is TRBJ2-7 and V is TRBV18; 9 bases match TRBD1. This specimen consisted of peripheral blood, obtained in the third trimester of pregnancy. The receptor comes from a female donor with multiple sclerosis, enrolled in a pregnancy study. The CDR3 loop is CASSPTGTGHEQYF. The CDR3 nucleotides read TGTGCCAGCTCACCAACTGGGACAGGGCACGAGCAGTACTTC. Full variable domain (rest looked up from reference TRBV18 and TRBJ2-7): NAGVMQNPRHLVRRRGQEARLRCSPMKGHSHVYWYRQLPEEGLKFMVYLQKENIIDESGMPKERFSAEFPKEGPSILRIQQVVRGDSAAYFCASSPTGTGHEQYFGPGTRLTVT.